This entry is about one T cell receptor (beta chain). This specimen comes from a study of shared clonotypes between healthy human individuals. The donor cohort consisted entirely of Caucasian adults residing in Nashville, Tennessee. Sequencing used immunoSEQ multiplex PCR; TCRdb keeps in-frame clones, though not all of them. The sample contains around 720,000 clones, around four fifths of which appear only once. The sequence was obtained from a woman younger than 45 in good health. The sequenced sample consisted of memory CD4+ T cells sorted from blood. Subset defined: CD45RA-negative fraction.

The CDR3 spells CASSFRHSDTQYF. The DNA of the CDR3 is TGCGCCAGCAGCTTCAGACATTCCGATACGCAGTATTTT. J is TRBJ2-3 and V is TRBV5-1, with no clear D. V was clipped by 2 bases and J by 6 bases, with 10 bases between them. The germline V gene encodes CDR1 SGHRS and CDR2 YFSETQ. CDR3 length: 13 residues. Filled out from reference TRBV5-1 and TRBJ2-3, the complete variable domain reads KAGVTQTPRYLIKTRGQQVTLSCSPISGHRSVSWYQQTPGQGLQFLFEYFSETQRNKGNFPGRFSGRQFSNSRSEMNVSTLELGDSALYLCASSFRHSDTQYFGPGTRLTVL.